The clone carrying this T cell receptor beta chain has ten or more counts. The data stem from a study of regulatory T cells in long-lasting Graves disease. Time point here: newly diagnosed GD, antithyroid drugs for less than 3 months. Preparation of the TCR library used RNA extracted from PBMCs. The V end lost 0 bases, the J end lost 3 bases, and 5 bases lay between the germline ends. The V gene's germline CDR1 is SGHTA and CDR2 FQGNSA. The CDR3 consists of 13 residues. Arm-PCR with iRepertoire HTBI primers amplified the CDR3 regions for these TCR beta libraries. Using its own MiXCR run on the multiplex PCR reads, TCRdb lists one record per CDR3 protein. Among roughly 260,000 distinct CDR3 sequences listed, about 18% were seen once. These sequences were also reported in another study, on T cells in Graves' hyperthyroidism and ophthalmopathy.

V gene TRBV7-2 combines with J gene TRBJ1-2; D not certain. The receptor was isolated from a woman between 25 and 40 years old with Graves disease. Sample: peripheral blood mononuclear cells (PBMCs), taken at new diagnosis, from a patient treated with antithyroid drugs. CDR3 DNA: TGTGCCAGCAGCTTAGCAGCCGACTATGGCTACACCTTC. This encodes CASSLAADYGYTF.